The sequence of this TCR beta chain was determined in a study of cytomegalovirus exposure and HLA in healthy donors. PCR employed 60 Vbeta and 13 Jbeta primers. The repertoire was sequenced with immunoSEQ multiplex PCR; TCRdb's copy has only in-frame clones and lacks some. The sample has about 130,000 clones, 72% seen once. The CDR3 length is 14 residues. Germline CDR1 and CDR2: MRHNA and SNTAGT. Trimming cost V 6 bases and J 3 bases; bases outside gene matches: 3. There are a few counts of this clone. Its target is not known. Study-level points and caveats: In an earlier analysis, in 540 or so donors, most V segments appeared productive either ~87% or ~30% of the time. As was reported, the HLA-A and HLA-B alleles of most subjects were accurately predicted from TCR beta sequences.

Specimen: PBMCs. This sequence joins TRBV6-4 and TRBJ2-3; 10 bases line up with TRBD1. The clonotype was recovered from a man younger than 40 in good health and CMV-seronegative. CDR3 protein: CASSGQGGTDTQYF. CDR3 sequence (DNA): TGTGCCAGCAGCGGACAGGGGGGGACAGATACGCAGTATTTT.